A few counts support the clone carrying this T cell receptor (beta chain). Its specificity is not known. TCRdb used MiXCR to reprocess the 5' RACE reads, holding one entry per CDR3 protein. The sample has a few hundred thousand distinct CDR3 sequences, under 20% seen once. The data originate from a study of T-cell memory formation after mild COVID-19. Study observations and caveats: Some responding clones appeared in pre-infection memory, suggesting cross-reactive memory joined.

The germline CDR1 and CDR2 sequences are MNHEY and SVGAGI. With 6 bases clipped from V and 5 bases from J, the junction kept 9 bases outside the gene matches. The CDR3 covers 16 residues. The chain uses TRBV6-5 and TRBJ2-3; TRBD1 aligns across 12 bases. The sequence derives from a young man who had mild COVID-19 (a few samples of this study predate the infection). Cell type and time point are not known. Specimen: PBMCs or a T cell subset sorted from them (not recorded which). The CDR3 coding sequence is TGTGCCAGCAGGTCCGGGACAGGGGGCCATGGAGATACGCAGTATTTT. Its translation: CASRSGTGGHGDTQYF.